Presented here are 9 T cell receptor beta chains from one specimen sequenced in a study of blood T cells in healthy people across ages (dated by TCRdb to about 2015). The library was obtained by 5' RACE. Data came from an Illumina HiSeq 2500. A second roughly 6 to 12 cycle PCR used a sample-barcoded 5' primer and a J-beta primer mix. TCRdb applied fastp at Q25 and MiXCR to the public reads, then kept only in-frame beta chains. Here each entry gathers all rows of one CDR3 protein and keeps the most common genes and DNA. A total of 580,000 or so distinct CDR3 sequences appear in this sample, around 48% of them only once. The top ten clones comprise roughly 25% of the sample. The sequenced sample consisted of blood. The source is an elderly man in good health.

The chain carries TRBV4-1 and TRBJ2-2, with a weak D call TRBD2 (6 bases). This CDR3 region has 17 residues. V lost 0 bases to trimming and J lost 3 bases, with 14 bases between them. The germline CDR1 and CDR2 sequences are MGHRA and YSYEKL. Here the CDR3 reads CASSQDPGTSYTGELFF. The CDR3 DNA sequence: TGCGCCAGCAGCCAAGACCCGGGAACTAGCTACACCGGGGAGCTGTTTTTT.

The J gene is TRBJ1-5, the V gene TRBV7-2; TRBD1 is a possible D gene (6 bases). CDR1 and CDR2 from the germline V gene are SGHTA and FQGNSA. Trimming pared 5 bases from V and 2 bases from J, leaving 22 bases between. The CDR3 loop spans 18 amino acids. Written as DNA, the CDR3 is TGTGCCAGCAGCCATACCGGGATTCAGGCAGGGGGCAATCAGCCCCAGCATTTT. As protein: CASSHTGIQAGGNQPQHF.

The table lists this clonotype with a few counts. CDR3 bases: TGCGCCAGCAGCCCTGTATACCCAGATACGCAGTATTTT. Protein product: CASSPVYPDTQYF. This chain joins TRBV4-3 and TRBJ2-3; D call uncertain. Trimming stripped 4 bases from V and 4 bases from J, with 9 bases between. Germline V CDR1 and CDR2: LGHNA, YSLEER. The CDR3 has 13 residues.

This chain uses TRBV27 with TRBJ2-5; tentatively, D is TRBD2 (7 bases). Germline values: CDR1 MNHEY, CDR2 SMNVEV (reference sequence). The CDR3 is 14 residues long. The V end lost 8 bases, the J end lost 3 bases, and 16 bases lay between the germline ends. In DNA, the CDR3 is TGTGCCAGCTCCCGAGGGGGGGGCAAAGAGACCCAGTACTTC. Translation gives CASSRGGGKETQYF.

The chain employs TRBV2 and TRBJ2-1; D is perhaps TRBD1 or TRBD2 (5 bases each). The CDR3 spans 14 residues. The germline V gene encodes CDR1 SNHLY and CDR2 FYNNEI. The V end lost 8 bases, the J end lost 7 bases, and 18 bases lay between the germline ends. CDR3 amino acids: CASEGPTRGNEQFF. In DNA form, the CDR3 reads TGTGCCAGCGAGGGACCAACCCGTGGGAATGAGCAGTTCTTC.

The rearrangement joins TRBV21-1 to TRBJ2-7; the DNA was not used to check the table's D call, TRBD2. TRBV21-1 corresponds to a pseudogene. The CDR3 runs 17 residues. The CDR3 reads CASSYLTRTSGVYEQYF. The CDR3 coding sequence is TGTGCCAGCAGCTACCTGACCCGGACTAGCGGGGTTTACGAGCAGTACTTC.

This clonotype was observed many times. This chain uses TRBV6-6 with TRBJ1-1, with D possibly TRBD1 on 6 matching bases. Trimming took 3 bases from V and 6 from J, leaving 14 bases between them. This CDR3 region has 14 residues. Germline V CDR1 and CDR2: MNHNY, SVGAGI (reference sequence). CDR3 in DNA: TGTGCCAGCAGTTATATGGGGGCTCAGGCTGAAGCTTTCTTT. This gives the protein CASSYMGAQAEAFF.

The chain joins TRBV5-4 to TRBJ1-1, with a tentative D call TRBD1 (5 bases). The CDR3 totals 15 residues. Trimming took 3 bases from V and 4 from J, leaving 16 bases between them. The germline V gene encodes CDR1 SGHNT and CDR2 YYREEE (reference sequence). The CDR3 sequence is CASSYQGGGSTEAFF. The CDR3 DNA sequence: TGTGCCAGCAGCTACCAGGGAGGCGGGAGCACTGAAGCTTTCTTT.

This chain links TRBV5-1 with TRBJ1-4; D is uncertain. CDR3 length: 14 residues. V was cut by 0 bases and J by 7 bases, with 10 bases left in between. Looked up from germline, CDR1 is SGHRS and CDR2 is YFSETQ. The CDR3, as DNA: TGCGCCAGCAGCTTGGGTACGAGTGGTGAAAAACTGTTTTTT. This gives the protein CASSLGTSGEKLFF.